Shown below are 21 T cell receptor beta chains from a single sample sequenced in a study of blood T cell repertoires in COVID-19. TCRdb keeps only in-frame clones here, not all; method: immunoSEQ multiplex PCR. The table lists over 70,000 clones, roughly 78% of them singletons, with 10% in the top ten. Sequences were obtained from peripheral blood. The receptors come from a woman aged 70 to 79 with acute or convalescent COVID-19.

This chain's CDR3 is CASGLGGSGVTGELFF. In nucleotides, the CDR3 is TGTGCTAGTGGCCTTGGGGGTAGCGGGGTCACCGGGGAGCTGTTTTTT. The rearrangement uses TRBV12-5 and TRBJ2-2; TRBD2 agrees at 8 bases. Trimming removed 6 bases from V and 4 bases from J; junction bases left unmatched: 10. Germline CDR1 and CDR2: LGHNT and FRNRAP. The CDR3 extends over 16 amino acids.

The J gene is TRBJ2-7, the V gene TRBV5-1, with D perhaps TRBD1 (6 bases). Per germline, CDR1 SGHRS and CDR2 YFSETQ. Trimming removed 5 bases at V and 2 bases at J, with 14 bases between. This CDR3 is 14 amino acids long. The CDR3 protein is CASSEQGNTYEQYF. The CDR3 DNA reads as TGCGCCAGCAGTGAACAGGGTAATACCTACGAGCAGTACTTC.

J is TRBJ2-5 and V is TRBV6-5, with D perhaps TRBD2 (6 bases). Trimming removed 4 bases at V and 4 bases at J, with 16 bases between. Germline V lookup: CDR1 MNHEY, CDR2 SVGAGI. This CDR3 has 15 amino acids. This chain's CDR3 is CASSFGGNGGETQYF. Written as DNA, the CDR3 is TGTGCCAGCAGTTTTGGCGGGAACGGTGGAGAGACCCAGTACTTC.

The V and J genes are TRBV11-2 and TRBJ1-6; D gene uncertain. The CDR3 sequence is 15 residues long. Trimming removed 1 base from V and 3 bases from J, with 7 bases in between. Germline V gene sequence: CDR1 SGHAT, CDR2 FQNNGV. The chain's CDR3 is CASSLVPLYNSPLHF. In DNA, the CDR3 is TGTGCCAGCAGCTTAGTTCCCCTCTATAATTCACCCCTCCACTTT.

V usage is TRBV28 and J usage is TRBJ1-2; a weak D match, TRBD1 (5 bases). This CDR3 has 15 residues. Trimming left V 5 bases short and J 8 bases short, with 21 bases between. Germline CDR1 reads MDHEN; CDR2 reads SYDVKM. CDR3 DNA: TGTGCCAGCAGTCCCTACCCGGGGGTACACCAAGGCTACACCTTC. Its translation: CASSPYPGVHQGYTF.

The J gene is TRBJ2-7, the V gene TRBV6-2 or TRBV6-3, with TRBD2 as a possible D gene (6 bases). With 6 bases removed from V and 4 bases from J, the gap between germline ends came to 22 bases. The CDR3 contains 16 residues. CDR1 MNHEY and CDR2 SVGEGT come from the germline V gene. CDR3 nucleotides: TGTGCCAGCAGCTTCCTAGGAACCACGGGAGAATACGAGCAGTACTTC. The encoded protein is CASSFLGTTGEYEQYF.

The gene calls are TRBV6-4 and TRBJ2-1; 7 bases agree with TRBD2. This CDR3 is 15 amino acids long. J was trimmed by 0 bases and V by 4 bases; bases with no gene match: 3. Per germline, CDR1 MRHNA and CDR2 SNTAGT. The CDR3 DNA reads TGTGCCAGCAGTGGGGCGGGAGCCTCCTACAATGAGCAGTTCTTC. Translating gives CASSGAGASYNEQFF.

The gene calls are TRBV19 and TRBJ1-5; 7 bases are shared with TRBD1. From germline, CDR1 is LNHDA and CDR2 SQIVND (reference sequence). This CDR3 is 15 amino acids long. J lost 3 bases, V lost 5 bases, and 7 bases had no gene match. The CDR3 loop reads CASSSGRGPNQPQHF. DNA for the CDR3: TGTGCCAGTAGTTCCGGTAGGGGGCCCAATCAGCCCCAGCATTTT.

The genes are TRBV28 and TRBJ2-5; TRBD1 agrees at 10 bases. Germline CDR1 and CDR2: MDHEN and SYDVKM. Trimming took 5 bases from V and 5 from J; bases not matched to a gene: 14. The CDR3 covers 17 residues. In DNA form, the CDR3 reads TGTGCCAGCAGTCTCCCCCGGGACAGGGGTTTTGGGGAGACCCAGTACTTC. Protein product: CASSLPRDRGFGETQYF.

The chain recombines TRBV19 with TRBJ2-7; 9 nucleotides match TRBD2. The CDR3 totals 16 residues. The germline CDR1 and CDR2 sequences are LNHDA and SQIVND (reference sequence). V shed 4 bases and J 5 bases; nucleotides not matched to a gene: 12. CDR3 region: CASSTGGSGSRNEQYF. CDR3 nucleotide sequence: TGTGCCAGTAGTACCGGGGGTAGCGGGAGTAGAAACGAGCAGTACTTC.

The V gene is TRBV18, the J gene TRBJ2-2, with D perhaps matching TRBD2 (6 bases). The CDR3 totals 16 residues. V gave up 6 bases and J gave up 1 base, with 15 bases separating them. CDR1 is KGHSH and CDR2 is LQKENI in the germline V gene. For the CDR3, the DNA is TGTGCCAGCTCCCGAATCCAAGCGGGGAACACCGGGGAGCTGTTTTTT. Protein: CASSRIQAGNTGELFF.

Only a few counts were recorded for this clone. The chain links TRBV30 to TRBJ1-1; D ambiguous. V lost 3 bases and J lost 1, with 9 bases in between. Germline V lookup: CDR1 GTSNPN, CDR2 SVGIG (reference sequence). The CDR3 is 13 amino acids. The CDR3 DNA is TGTGCCTGGAGACTGACATCGAACACTGAAGCTTTCTTT. Its protein product is CAWRLTSNTEAFF.

The gene calls are TRBV30 and TRBJ2-7; 10 bases fit TRBD1. This CDR3 region has 13 residues. CDR1 is GTSNPN, CDR2 SVGIG, per germline (reference sequence). V lost 3 bases to trimming and J lost 7 bases; unmatched junction nucleotides: 6. CDR3 nucleotide sequence: TGTGCCTGGAGGAGACAGGGGGCGAAAGAGCAGTACTTC. The encoded protein is CAWRRQGAKEQYF.

This clone was seen a few times. The CDR3 bases are TGTGCCAGCAGCTTCCTGAGTCGCGATACGCAGTATTTT. It is translated as CASSFLSRDTQYF. V usage is TRBV7-2 and J usage is TRBJ2-3; D is unclear. The V gene lost 3 bases and the J gene lost 6 bases, with 10 bases spanning the gap. This CDR3 spans 13 amino acids. The germline CDR1 and CDR2 sequences are SGHTA and FQGNSA.

This chain links TRBV3-1 (or the pseudogene TRBV3-2) with TRBJ1-4; D perhaps matches TRBD1 (6 bases). V dropped 1 base and J dropped 3 bases, with 21 bases sitting between them. The CDR3 extends over 19 amino acids. CDR1 LGHDT and CDR2 YNNKEL come from the germline V gene (reference sequence). The CDR3 loop reads CASSQAVRGRLSPNEKLFF. The CDR3 region has the DNA TGTGCCAGCAGCCAAGCGGTCAGGGGCAGGCTAAGCCCTAATGAAAAACTGTTTTTT.

This sequence joins TRBV14 and TRBJ1-4, with D perhaps matching TRBD1 (6 bases). The V end lost 3 bases, the J end lost 0 bases, and 11 bases lay between the germline ends. The CDR3 is 16 amino acids. Germline V lookup: CDR1 SGHDN, CDR2 FVKESK. In nucleotides, the CDR3 is TGTGCCAGCAGCCAGGGGGCAGGGGCAACTAATGAAAAACTGTTTTTT. Translating gives CASSQGAGATNEKLFF.

This clone has only a few counts. The rearrangement links TRBV7-9 to TRBJ2-3, with D perhaps matching TRBD2 (6 bases). The CDR3 is 16 residues long. Deletions cut 5 bases from V and 0 bases from J, with 15 bases between. Germline loops: CDR1 SEHNR, CDR2 FQNEAQ (reference sequence). The CDR3 sequence is CASSPGTPSSTDTQYF. CDR3 sequence (DNA): TGTGCCAGCAGCCCCGGGACTCCCTCTAGCACAGATACGCAGTATTTT.

The V gene is TRBV27, the J gene TRBJ2-2, with 11 bases aligning to TRBD2. Germline-derived CDR1 and CDR2 are MNHEY and SMNVEV (reference sequence). The V segment lost 5 bases and the J segment 5 bases; nucleotides outside the gene matches: 13. The CDR3 totals 18 residues. CDR3 region: CASSPRGLAGGRTGELFF. CDR3 DNA sequence: TGTGCCAGCAGTCCGCGTGGGCTAGCGGGAGGAAGAACCGGGGAGCTGTTTTTT.

The chain joins TRBV27 to TRBJ2-1, with a weak D call TRBD1 (5 bases). CDR3 length: 14 amino acids. CDR1 and CDR2 from the germline V gene are MNHEY and SMNVEV (reference sequence). Trimming stripped 3 bases from V and 5 bases from J, with 11 bases between. CDR3 sequence (DNA): TGTGCCAGCAGTTTGATTCGGACAAACAATGAGCAGTTCTTC. It yields the protein CASSLIRTNNEQFF.

The chain joins TRBV5-4 to TRBJ2-7; TRBD2 matches 7 bases. The germline gives CDR1 SGHNT, CDR2 YYREEE (reference sequence). Trimming cost V 0 bases and J 1 base; bases outside gene matches: 4. The CDR3 length is 15 residues. In DNA form, the CDR3 reads TGTGCCAGCAGCTTGGTGGGGGGAGGGTCCTACGAGCAGTACTTC. Its protein is CASSLVGGGSYEQYF. Full variable domain (missing parts from reference TRBV5-4 and TRBJ2-7): ETGVTQSPTHLIKTRGQQVTLRCSSQSGHNTVSWYQQALGQGPQFIFQYYREEENGRGNFPPRFSGLQFPNYSSELNVNALELDDSALYLCASSLVGGGSYEQYFGPGTRLTVT.

Only one count was recorded for this clone. The DNA of the CDR3 is TGTGCCAGCAGCTTAGGAGGGGATAACACCGGGGAGCTGTTTTTT. Translated: CASSLGGDNTGELFF. The chain links TRBV5-4 to TRBJ2-2, with D tentatively TRBD2 (6 bases). Germline V gene sequence: CDR1 SGHNT, CDR2 YYREEE (reference sequence). V was clipped by 2 bases and J by 2 bases, with 10 bases between them. This CDR3 is 15 amino acids long. The full variable domain, rest sourced from reference TRBV5-4 and TRBJ2-2, is ETGVTQSPTHLIKTRGQQVTLRCSSQSGHNTVSWYQQALGQGPQFIFQYYREEENGRGNFPPRFSGLQFPNYSSELNVNALELDDSALYLCASSLGGDNTGELFFGEGSRLTVL.